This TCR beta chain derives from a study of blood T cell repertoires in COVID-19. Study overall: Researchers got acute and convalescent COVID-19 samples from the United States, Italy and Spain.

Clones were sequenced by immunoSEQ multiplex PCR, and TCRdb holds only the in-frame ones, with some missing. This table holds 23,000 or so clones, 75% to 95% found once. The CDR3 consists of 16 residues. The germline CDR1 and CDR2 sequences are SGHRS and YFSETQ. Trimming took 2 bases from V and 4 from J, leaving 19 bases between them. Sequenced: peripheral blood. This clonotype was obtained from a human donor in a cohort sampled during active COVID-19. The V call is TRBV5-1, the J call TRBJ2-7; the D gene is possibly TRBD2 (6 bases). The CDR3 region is CASSFGGGIGWYEQYF. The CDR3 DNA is TGCGCCAGCAGCTTCGGTGGGGGGATAGGATGGTACGAGCAGTACTTC.